This TCR beta chain was recovered during a study of T cells after yellow fever vaccination. Study information: Low-cell-number fractions underwent preparation using SMART-Seq v4 Ultra Low Input.

Points on this clonotype: What it recognizes is unknown.

The CDR3 extends over 12 amino acids. CDR1 is LNHNV, CDR2 YYDKDF, per germline (reference sequence). V gave up 0 bases and J gave up 9 bases, with 6 bases separating them. General study results and limits: Abundant contaminating clonotypes from the bulk population could appear in FACS-sorted repertoires. A small share of clonotypes appeared in both CD4 and CD8 compartments.

UMIs were added to TCR cDNA along with a universal primer site when it was made by 5'RACE template switching. TCRdb re-derived calls from the 5' RACE reads in MiXCR, one entry per CDR3 protein. This sample has about 260,000 distinct CDR3 sequences, with under 15% found just once. The origin of this receptor is a man aged 30 to 45 who received the YFV17D yellow fever vaccine. The sequenced sample was CD4+ T cells sorted from PBMCs, obtained 45 days after the yellow fever booster vaccination. V gene TRBV15 combines with J gene TRBJ2-1, with D perhaps being TRBD1 or TRBD2 (5 bases each). The CDR3: CATSRDGGEQFF. The CDR3 DNA follows: TGTGCCACCAGCAGAGATGGGGGTGAGCAGTTCTTC.